The clone carrying this T cell receptor (beta chain) turned up a few times. The antigen remains unidentified. TCRdb called the reads again in MiXCR, with one record for every CDR3 protein. The table shows approximately 750,000 distinct CDR3 sequences, with 35% occurring only once. The entry originates in a study of T cell repertoires in cytomegalovirus infection. Study at large: Indicated by public TCR beta signatures were CMV infection and matching HLA type.

With 3 bases removed from V and 8 bases from J, the gap between germline ends came to 11 bases. Germline values: CDR1 SGHDT, CDR2 YYEEEE. The CDR3 has 12 amino acids. Study-wide results and limits: Predominance within the ex vivo response was attributable to HLA-C-restricted CMV-specific TCR beta clonotypes. CMV carriers with the relevant HLA were identified by cumulative public TCR beta family frequency.

V and J are TRBV5-6 and TRBJ1-1; D is possibly TRBD1 (6 bases). Source material: PBMCs. The sequence was obtained from a human donor in good health (CMV status not recorded). Some clones in this sample may be carry-over from other donors' samples. The CDR3 protein is CASSSLTGEAFF. CDR3 in DNA: TGTGCCAGCAGCTCGCTGACAGGAGAAGCTTTCTTT. Full variable domain (remainder filled in from reference TRBV5-6 and TRBJ1-1): DAGVTQSPTHLIKTRGQQVTLRCSPKSGHDTVSWYQQALGQGPQFIFQYYEEEERQRGNFPDRFSGHQFPNYSSELNVNALLLGDSALYLCASSSLTGEAFFGQGTRLTVV.